Below, 8 T cell receptor beta chains from the same sample are listed, as sequenced in a study of neurological immune-mediated disorders. TCRdb reprocessed the 5' RACE reads with MiXCR, giving one entry per CDR3 protein. This repertoire shows 16,000 or so distinct CDR3 sequences, approximately 8.8% found once; its top ten account for around 40%. Material: CD8+ T cells from blood. These receptors all stem from a man in his fifties in good health.

The table lists this clonotype with many counts. V usage is TRBV5-1 and J usage is TRBJ2-1, with TRBD2 identical over 9 bases. Germline CDR1 SGHRS, CDR2 YFSETQ. The trim removed 1 base at V and 4 bases at J, leaving 6 bases unmatched. CDR3 length: 16 amino acids. CDR3 bases: TGCGCCAGCAGCTTGACCGAGACTAGCGGTTACAATGAGCAGTTCTTC. Its translation is CASSLTETSGYNEQFF.

This clonotype was found many times. This chain links TRBV20-1 with TRBJ2-1; D may be TRBD2 (6 bases). This CDR3 is built from 17 residues. The germline V gene encodes CDR1 DFQATT and CDR2 SNEGSKA (reference sequence). V lost 6 bases and J 0 bases, leaving 21 bases between the germline ends. CDR3 sequence (DNA): TGCAGTGCCCCGGAGGGGCAGGGACTCAGCTCCTACAATGAGCAGTTCTTC. It translates to CSAPEGQGLSSYNEQFF.

This clonotype has a count of ten or more. V usage is TRBV5-1 and J usage is TRBJ2-7; D might be TRBD1 (5 bases). Trimming stripped 0 bases from V and 1 base from J, with 11 bases between. The CDR3 loop spans 15 amino acids. Germline V gene sequence: CDR1 SGHRS, CDR2 YFSETQ. Here the CDR3 reads CASSLGQGNSYEQYF. The CDR3 DNA follows: TGCGCCAGCAGCTTGGGGCAGGGAAATTCCTACGAGCAGTACTTC.

The sample holds many counts of this clonotype. The chain combines TRBV9 with TRBJ2-3, with 13 positions matching TRBD2. J lost 6 bases, V lost 2 bases, and 9 bases had no gene match. Germline lookup yields CDR1 SGDLS and CDR2 YYNGEE. The CDR3 spans 17 residues. The CDR3 DNA is TGTGCCAGCAGCGTGTTCGGGACTAGCGGGATCGGCGATACGCAGTATTTT. The encoded protein is CASSVFGTSGIGDTQYF.

The table lists this clonotype with many counts. The chain carries TRBV28 and TRBJ1-6; D is ambiguous. CDR3 length equals 13 residues. Germline assignment: CDR1 MDHEN and CDR2 SYDVKM. The V gene lost 2 bases and the J gene lost 6 bases, with 5 bases spanning the gap. The chain's CDR3 is CASSLQPNSPLHF. CDR3 bases: TGTGCCAGCAGTTTACAGCCTAATTCACCCCTCCACTTT.

There are many counts of this clonotype. This chain links TRBV11-2 with TRBJ2-7; no definite D call. This CDR3 contains 13 residues. V lost 1 base and J 4 bases, leaving 8 bases between the germline ends. CDR1 is SGHAT, CDR2 FQNNGV, per germline. In DNA form, the CDR3 reads TGTGCCAGCAGCTTAGGGGTTCGATACGAGCAGTACTTC. Encoded protein: CASSLGVRYEQYF.

This clonotype was recorded at least ten times. The chain combines TRBV20-1 with TRBJ1-5; D not certain. Germline assignment: CDR1 DFQATT and CDR2 SNEGSKA (reference sequence). Trimming removed 3 bases from V and 0 bases from J, with 9 bases in between. The CDR3 spans 14 residues. The CDR3, as DNA: TGCAGTGCTAGTAACAGCAATAGCAATCAGCCCCAGCATTTT. Translated, it gives CSASNSNSNQPQHF.

This clonotype was found many times. The J gene is TRBJ1-2, the V gene TRBV9; 8 positions agree with TRBD1. Per the germline V gene, CDR1 is SGDLS and CDR2 is YYNGEE. With V trimmed by 3 bases and J by 6 bases, 4 bases remained unmatched. The CDR3 totals 13 residues. Written as DNA, the CDR3 is TGTGCCAGCAGCGGGGACAGGTGGAATGGCTACACCTTC. Its protein product is CASSGDRWNGYTF.